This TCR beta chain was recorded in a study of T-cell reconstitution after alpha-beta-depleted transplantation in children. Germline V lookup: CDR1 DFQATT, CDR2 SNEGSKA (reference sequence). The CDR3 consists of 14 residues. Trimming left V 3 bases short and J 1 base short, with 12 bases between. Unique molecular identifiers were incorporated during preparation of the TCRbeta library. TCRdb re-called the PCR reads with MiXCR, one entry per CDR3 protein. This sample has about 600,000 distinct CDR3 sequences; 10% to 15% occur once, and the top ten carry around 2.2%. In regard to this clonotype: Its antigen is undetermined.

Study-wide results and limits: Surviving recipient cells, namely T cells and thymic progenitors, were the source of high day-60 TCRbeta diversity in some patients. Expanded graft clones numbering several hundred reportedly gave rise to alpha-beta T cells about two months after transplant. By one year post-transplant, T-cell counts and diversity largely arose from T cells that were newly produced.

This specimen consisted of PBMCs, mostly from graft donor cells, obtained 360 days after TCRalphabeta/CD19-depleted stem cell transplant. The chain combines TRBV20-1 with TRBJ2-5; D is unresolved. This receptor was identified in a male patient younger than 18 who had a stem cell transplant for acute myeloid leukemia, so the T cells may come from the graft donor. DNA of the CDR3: TGCAGTGCTAGTCTCGTGGTGCTCCAAGAGACCCAGTACTTC. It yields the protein CSASLVVLQETQYF.